The rows below give T cell receptor beta chains drawn from one sample of a study of response to subunit inactivated influenza vaccine. TCRdb re-called the RT-PCR reads through MiXCR, storing one row per CDR3 protein. The table lists about 300,000 distinct CDR3 sequences, about 20% of them singletons. Here the sequenced sample was PBMCs from blood, taken about 20 months after vaccination. Receptors were obtained from a man aged 50 to 75 who received an inactivated influenza vaccine. Each CDR3 is given with its conserved first and last residue. D genes are given only for firm matches. Part of the rows lack a size; the others show once, few, many or a class for expanded clones.

j_gene: TRBJ1-6
abundance: many
d_gene: TRBD1
v_gene: TRBV9
CDR3aa: CASSLDRVNSPLHF
CDR3nt: TGTGCCAGCAGCTTGGACAGGGTTAATTCACCCCTCCACTTT

j_gene: TRBJ1-2
abundance: few
d_gene: .
v_gene: TRBV6-2/TRBV6-3
CDR3aa: CASSSYSGYTF
CDR3nt: TGTGCCAGCAGTTCCTACAGTGGCTACACCTTC

j_gene: TRBJ1-4
abundance: .
d_gene: .
v_gene: TRBV20-1
CDR3aa: CSARDPGSGNEKLFF
CDR3nt: TGCAGTGCTAGGGATCCGGGATCTGGAAATGAAAAACTGTTTTTT

j_gene: TRBJ2-1
abundance: .
d_gene: .
v_gene: TRBV10-3
CDR3aa: CAINAGQSYNEQFF
CDR3nt: TGTGCCATCAATGCGGGACAAAGCTACAATGAGCAGTTCTTC

j_gene: TRBJ1-1
abundance: many
d_gene: .
v_gene: TRBV6-5
CDR3aa: CASSYARNTEAFF
CDR3nt: TGTGCCAGCAGTTACGCCCGGAACACTGAAGCTTTCTTT

j_gene: TRBJ2-1
abundance: .
d_gene: .
v_gene: TRBV27
CDR3aa: CASSPTSPAYNEQFF
CDR3nt: TGTGCCAGCAGTCCCACTAGTCCGGCCTACAATGAGCAGTTCTTC

j_gene: TRBJ2-1
abundance: .
d_gene: .
v_gene: TRBV7-6
CDR3aa: CASSFGRSYEQFF
CDR3nt: TGTGCCAGCAGCTTTGGCAGATCTTATGAGCAGTTCTTC

j_gene: TRBJ1-4
abundance: .
d_gene: TRBD1
v_gene: TRBV4-3
CDR3aa: CASSQDIGTAGFYEKLFF
CDR3nt: TGCGCCAGCAGCCAAGATATTGGGACAGCTGGCTTTTATGAAAAACTGTTTTTT

j_gene: TRBJ2-6
abundance: .
d_gene: .
v_gene: TRBV27
CDR3aa: CASSLGGANVLTF
CDR3nt: TGTGCCAGCAGTTTGGGGGGGGCCAACGTCCTGACTTTC

j_gene: TRBJ1-4
abundance: .
d_gene: TRBD1
v_gene: TRBV7-9
CDR3aa: CASRPTGGATNEKLFF
CDR3nt: TGTGCCAGCAGACCTACAGGGGGTGCAACTAATGAAAAACTGTTTTTT

j_gene: TRBJ1-1
abundance: once
d_gene: .
v_gene: TRBV20-1
CDR3aa: CSARDRLMNTEAFF
CDR3nt: TGCAGTGCTAGAGATCGGCTCATGAACACTGAAGCTTTCTTT

j_gene: TRBJ1-1
abundance: many
d_gene: TRBD1
v_gene: TRBV5-1
CDR3aa: CASSARTGGGTEAFF
CDR3nt: TGCGCCAGCAGCGCTCGGACAGGGGGAGGCACTGAAGCTTTCTTT

j_gene: TRBJ2-2
abundance: few
d_gene: TRBD2
v_gene: TRBV20-1
CDR3aa: CSARAASGGTANTGELFF
CDR3nt: TGCAGTGCTAGAGCGGCTAGCGGGGGCACCGCGAACACCGGGGAGCTGTTTTTT

j_gene: TRBJ1-4
abundance: many
d_gene: .
v_gene: TRBV4-1
CDR3aa: CASSLGVRGKGNEKLFF
CDR3nt: TGCGCCAGCAGCCTTGGGGTTAGGGGCAAGGGTAATGAAAAACTGTTTTTT

j_gene: TRBJ2-3
abundance: few
d_gene: TRBD2
v_gene: TRBV5-1
CDR3aa: CASSLRLAGYSTDTQYF
CDR3nt: TGCGCCAGCAGCTTGAGACTAGCGGGGTATTCCACAGATACGCAGTATTTT

j_gene: TRBJ1-4
abundance: .
d_gene: TRBD1
v_gene: TRBV10-3
CDR3aa: CAISERTGGNEKLFF
CDR3nt: TGTGCCATCAGTGAACGGACAGGGGGAAACGAAAAACTGTTTTTT

j_gene: TRBJ2-3
abundance: .
d_gene: TRBD1
v_gene: TRBV20-1
CDR3aa: CSATTQGLFPADTQYF
CDR3nt: TGCAGTGCTACCACACAGGGGCTCTTCCCCGCAGATACGCAGTATTTT

j_gene: TRBJ2-4
abundance: few
d_gene: .
v_gene: TRBV6-2/TRBV6-3
CDR3aa: CASRSKNIQYF
CDR3nt: TGTGCCAGCAGGTCTAAAAACATTCAGTACTTC

j_gene: TRBJ1-2
abundance: .
d_gene: TRBD1
v_gene: TRBV10-3
CDR3aa: CAISAWDRGNYTF
CDR3nt: TGTGCCATCAGTGCATGGGACAGGGGGAACTACACCTTC

j_gene: TRBJ1-5
abundance: .
d_gene: .
v_gene: TRBV29-1
CDR3aa: CNRRGVGNQPQHF
CDR3nt: TGCAACAGAAGGGGGGTCGGCAATCAGCCCCAGCATTTT

j_gene: TRBJ2-1
abundance: few
d_gene: .
v_gene: TRBV4-1
CDR3aa: CASSQGSGRSYNEQFF
CDR3nt: TGCGCCAGCAGCCAAGGTAGCGGCCGCTCCTACAATGAGCAGTTCTTC

j_gene: TRBJ2-1
abundance: many
d_gene: .
v_gene: TRBV29-1
CDR3aa: CSVEEPLDMSSYNEQFF
CDR3nt: TGCAGCGTTGAAGAGCCCCTGGACATGAGCTCCTACAATGAGCAGTTCTTC

j_gene: TRBJ1-1
abundance: .
d_gene: .
v_gene: TRBV11-2
CDR3aa: CASSLSKPNTEAFF
CDR3nt: TGTGCCAGCAGCTTATCAAAGCCGAACACTGAAGCTTTCTTT

j_gene: TRBJ2-7
abundance: many
d_gene: TRBD2
v_gene: TRBV18
CDR3aa: CASSTGTTYEQYF
CDR3nt: TGTGCCAGCTCAACCGGGACTACCTACGAGCAGTACTTC

j_gene: TRBJ2-1
abundance: .
d_gene: TRBD1
v_gene: TRBV5-1
CDR3aa: CASSLFSGTGPDEQFF
CDR3nt: TGCGCCAGCAGCTTGTTCTCCGGGACAGGGCCAGATGAGCAGTTCTTC

j_gene: TRBJ2-5
abundance: few
d_gene: .
v_gene: TRBV18
CDR3aa: CASSPGRPPVETQYF
CDR3nt: TGTGCCAGCTCACCGGGCCGTCCTCCTGTGGAGACCCAGTACTTC

j_gene: TRBJ1-1
abundance: many
d_gene: .
v_gene: TRBV4-3
CDR3aa: CASSQAVSLNTEAFF
CDR3nt: TGCGCCAGCAGCCAAGCGGTCTCGTTGAACACTGAAGCTTTCTTT

j_gene: TRBJ2-5
abundance: few
d_gene: .
v_gene: TRBV7-2
CDR3aa: CASSLGIGQETQYF
CDR3nt: TGTGCCAGCAGCTTAGGGATAGGGCAAGAGACCCAGTACTTC

j_gene: TRBJ2-7
abundance: few
d_gene: .
v_gene: TRBV4-3
CDR3aa: CASSQDSYRAGTYEQYF
CDR3nt: TGCGCCAGCAGCCAAGATTCGTACAGAGCGGGTACCTACGAGCAGTACTTC

j_gene: TRBJ1-4
abundance: few
d_gene: .
v_gene: TRBV28
CDR3aa: CASSLAGGESTNEKLFF
CDR3nt: TGTGCCAGCAGTTTAGCGGGGGGGGAATCAACTAATGAAAAACTGTTTTTT

j_gene: TRBJ1-1
abundance: few
d_gene: .
v_gene: TRBV28
CDR3aa: CASSSPWENTEAFF
CDR3nt: TGTGCCAGCAGTTCCCCGTGGGAGAACACTGAAGCTTTCTTT

j_gene: TRBJ2-7
abundance: once
d_gene: .
v_gene: TRBV20-1
CDR3aa: CSASQGTYEQYF
CDR3nt: TGCAGTGCTAGTCAGGGGACCTACGAGCAGTACTTC

j_gene: TRBJ1-6
abundance: few
d_gene: .
v_gene: TRBV19
CDR3aa: CASSTRGSSPLHF
CDR3nt: TGTGCCAGTAGTACCCGGGGGAGTTCACCCCTCCACTTT